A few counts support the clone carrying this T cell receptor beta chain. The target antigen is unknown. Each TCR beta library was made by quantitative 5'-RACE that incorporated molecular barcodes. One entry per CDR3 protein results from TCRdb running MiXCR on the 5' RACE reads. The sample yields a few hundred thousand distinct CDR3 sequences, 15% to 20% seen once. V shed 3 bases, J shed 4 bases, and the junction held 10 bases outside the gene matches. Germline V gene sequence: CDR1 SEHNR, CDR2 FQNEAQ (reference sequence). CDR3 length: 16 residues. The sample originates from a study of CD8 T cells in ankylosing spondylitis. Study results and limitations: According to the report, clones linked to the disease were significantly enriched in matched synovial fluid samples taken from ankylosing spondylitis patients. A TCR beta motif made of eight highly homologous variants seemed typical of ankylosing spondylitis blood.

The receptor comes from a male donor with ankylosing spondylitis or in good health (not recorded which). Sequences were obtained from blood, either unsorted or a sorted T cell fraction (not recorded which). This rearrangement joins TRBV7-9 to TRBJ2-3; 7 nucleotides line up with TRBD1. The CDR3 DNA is TGTGCCAGCAGCTTCCCTGACAGGGTCAGGGCAGATACGCAGTATTTT. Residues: CASSFPDRVRADTQYF.